The TCR beta chain under discussion was sequenced for a study of blood T cell repertoires in COVID-19. The method was immunoSEQ multiplex PCR; TCRdb's version includes in-frame clones alone and lacks a portion of them. The repertoire holds about 160,000 clones, with around 87% as singletons. This CDR3 has 15 residues. The V and J ends lost 5 bases and 4 bases, in that order; junction bases with no gene match: 12. Germline-derived CDR1 and CDR2 are SQVTM and ANQGSEA. The V and J genes are TRBV29-1 and TRBJ2-5, with TRBD1 matching 8 bases. This TCR was sampled from a man between 60 and 75 years old with COVID-19, enrolled during active disease. The source material was peripheral blood. The CDR3 DNA reads TGCAGCGTTTACCCCCTGACAGGGGCCCGAGAGACCCAGTACTTC. As protein: CSVYPLTGARETQYF.